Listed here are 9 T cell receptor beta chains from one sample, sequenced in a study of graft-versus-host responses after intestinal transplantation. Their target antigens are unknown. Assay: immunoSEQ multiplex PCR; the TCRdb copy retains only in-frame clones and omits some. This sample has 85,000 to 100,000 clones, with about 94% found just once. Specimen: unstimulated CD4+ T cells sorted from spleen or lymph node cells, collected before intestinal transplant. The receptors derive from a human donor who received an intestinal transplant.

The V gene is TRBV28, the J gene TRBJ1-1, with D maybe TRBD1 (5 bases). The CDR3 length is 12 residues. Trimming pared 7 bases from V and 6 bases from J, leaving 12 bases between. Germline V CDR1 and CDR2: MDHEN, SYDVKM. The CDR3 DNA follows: TGTGCCAGCACCCGGCCGGGGGCTGAAGCTTTCTTT. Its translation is CASTRPGAEAFF.

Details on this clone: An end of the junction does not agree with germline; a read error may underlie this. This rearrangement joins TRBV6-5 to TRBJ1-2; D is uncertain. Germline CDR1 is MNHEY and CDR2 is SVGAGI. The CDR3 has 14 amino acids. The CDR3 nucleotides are TGTGCCAGCAGTTACTCGAAGGGAGGTGCGGCTGTCTACTTC. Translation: CASSYSKGGAAVYF.

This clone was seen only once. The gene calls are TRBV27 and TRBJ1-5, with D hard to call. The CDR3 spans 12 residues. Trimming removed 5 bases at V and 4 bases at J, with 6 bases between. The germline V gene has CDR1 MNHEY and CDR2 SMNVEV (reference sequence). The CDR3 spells CASSLLNQPQHF. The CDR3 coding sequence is TGTGCCAGCAGTCTCCTTAATCAGCCCCAGCATTTT.

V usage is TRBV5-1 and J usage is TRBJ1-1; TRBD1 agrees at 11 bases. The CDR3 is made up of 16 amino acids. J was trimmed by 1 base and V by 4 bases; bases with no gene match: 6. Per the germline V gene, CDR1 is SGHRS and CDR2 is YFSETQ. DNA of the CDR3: TGCGCCAGCAGCCTGGGACAGGGGGTCGGGAACACTGAAGCTTTCTTT. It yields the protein CASSLGQGVGNTEAFF.

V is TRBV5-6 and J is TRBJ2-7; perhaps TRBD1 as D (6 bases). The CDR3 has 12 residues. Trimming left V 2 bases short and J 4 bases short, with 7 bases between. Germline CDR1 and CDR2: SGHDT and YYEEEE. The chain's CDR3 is CASSLRGYEQYF. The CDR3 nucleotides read TGTGCCAGCAGCTTAAGGGGGTACGAGCAGTACTTC.

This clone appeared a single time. For the CDR3, the DNA is TGTGCCAGCAGTTTAGACAGGGGCCCTTATAATTCACCCCTCCACTTT. Amino acids: CASSLDRGPYNSPLHF. The V and J genes are TRBV28 and TRBJ1-6; TRBD1 aligns across 8 bases. Unmatched junction bases numbered 4, after V lost 2 bases and J lost 4 bases. Germline loops: CDR1 MDHEN, CDR2 SYDVKM. The CDR3 spans 16 residues. Based on the CDR3 plus reference TRBV28 and TRBJ1-6, the full variable domain is DVKVTQSSRYLVKRTGEKVFLECVQDMDHENMFWYRQDPGLGLRLIYFSYDVKMKEKGDIPEGYSVSREKKERFSLILESASTNQTSMYLCASSLDRGPYNSPLHFGNGTRLTVT.

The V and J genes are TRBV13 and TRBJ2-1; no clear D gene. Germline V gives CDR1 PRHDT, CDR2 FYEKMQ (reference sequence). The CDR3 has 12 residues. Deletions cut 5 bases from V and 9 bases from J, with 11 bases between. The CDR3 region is CASSMRAFEQFF. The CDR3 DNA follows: TGTGCCAGCAGCATGCGCGCGTTTGAGCAGTTCTTC.

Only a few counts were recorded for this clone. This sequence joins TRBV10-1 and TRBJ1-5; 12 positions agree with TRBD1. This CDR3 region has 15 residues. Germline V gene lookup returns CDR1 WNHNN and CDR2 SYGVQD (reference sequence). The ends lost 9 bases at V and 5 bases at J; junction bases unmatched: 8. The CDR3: CASTRDRGQDQPQHF. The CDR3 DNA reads TGCGCCAGTACGAGGGACAGGGGGCAGGATCAGCCCCAGCATTTT.

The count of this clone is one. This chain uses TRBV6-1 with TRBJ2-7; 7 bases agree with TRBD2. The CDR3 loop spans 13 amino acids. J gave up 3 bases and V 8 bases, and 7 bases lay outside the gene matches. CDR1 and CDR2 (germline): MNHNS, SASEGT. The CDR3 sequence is CASYIAGIYEQYF. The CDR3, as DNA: TGTGCCAGCTATATAGCGGGTATCTACGAGCAGTACTTC.